This paragraph reports one T cell receptor beta chain. No antigen is known for it. These data belong to a study of cytomegalovirus exposure and HLA in healthy donors. The study, taken as a whole, reports: The authors reported that TCR beta sequences could predict HLA-A and HLA-B alleles. These predictions were accurate for most subjects in the first cohort. Donor immune exposure was known only as CMV serostatus. Earlier findings revealed that most TCR beta V segments proved productive either about 87% or about 30% of the time. With high specificity and sensitivity, the classifier reportedly diagnosed cytomegalovirus status.

The PCR ran on 60 Vbeta and 13 Jbeta primers. TCRdb's copy holds only in-frame clones and misses some; the assay was immunoSEQ multiplex PCR. Of some 150,000 clones listed, over 65% were seen once; the top ten hold under 2%. Input material: PBMCs. The TCR comes from a female donor in good health and CMV-seropositive.

CDR3 in amino acids: CAWSVWDTLVGNTIYF. CDR3 DNA sequence: TGTGCCTGGAGCGTATGGGACACCCTCGTCGGAAACACCATATATTTT. This chain uses TRBV30 with TRBJ1-3; tentative D call: TRBD1 (6 bases). Germline CDR1 GTSNPN, CDR2 SVGIG (reference sequence). CDR3 length: 16 amino acids. The V end was cut by 3 bases, the J end by 4 bases, with 19 bases between.